The following is a TCR beta chain sequence with its context. These data come from a study of blood T cell repertoires in COVID-19. About the study: The study drew acute and convalescent COVID-19 samples from the United States, Italy and Spain. Sources were T cells, B-cell-depleted T cells, or PBMCs; the material itself was cDNA or gDNA.

CDR1 is LNHDA, CDR2 SQIVND, per germline (reference sequence). V lost 3 bases and J lost 1; bases outside the gene matches: 6. The CDR3 consists of 15 residues. Original methodology: Estimation of nucleated cell counts relied on the amplification of reference gene primers. Sequencing used immunoSEQ multiplex PCR; TCRdb keeps in-frame clones, though not all of them. That table gives V, J and clone size, and the DNA gave D and trimming. The repertoire holds about 260,000 clones, with over 70% as singletons. The receptor's source is a woman aged 40 to 55 who had recovered from COVID-19. V usage is TRBV19 and J usage is TRBJ2-7; 7 bases are a match to TRBD1. The sample was peripheral blood. Here the CDR3 reads CASSISGRGSYEQYF. For the CDR3, the DNA is TGTGCCAGTAGTATCTCGGGCAGGGGGTCCTACGAGCAGTACTTC.